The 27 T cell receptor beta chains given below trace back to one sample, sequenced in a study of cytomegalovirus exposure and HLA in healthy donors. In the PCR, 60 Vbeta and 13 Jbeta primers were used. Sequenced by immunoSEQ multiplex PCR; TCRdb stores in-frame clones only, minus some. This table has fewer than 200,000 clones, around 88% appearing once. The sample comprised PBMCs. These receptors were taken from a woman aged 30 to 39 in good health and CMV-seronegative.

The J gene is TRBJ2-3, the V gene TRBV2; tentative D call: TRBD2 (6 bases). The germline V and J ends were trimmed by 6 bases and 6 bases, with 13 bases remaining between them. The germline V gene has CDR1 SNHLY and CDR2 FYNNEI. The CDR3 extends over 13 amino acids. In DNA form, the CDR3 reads TGTGCCAGCAGCGTACCCCGGGGGGATACGCAGTATTTT. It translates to CASSVPRGDTQYF.

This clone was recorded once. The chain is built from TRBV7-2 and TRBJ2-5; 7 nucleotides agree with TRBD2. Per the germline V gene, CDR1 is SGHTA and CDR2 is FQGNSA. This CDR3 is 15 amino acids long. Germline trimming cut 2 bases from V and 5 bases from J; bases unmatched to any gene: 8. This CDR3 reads CASSLSRGVAETQYF. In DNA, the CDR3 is TGTGCCAGCAGCTTATCTCGGGGGGTGGCCGAGACCCAGTACTTC. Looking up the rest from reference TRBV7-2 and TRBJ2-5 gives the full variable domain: GAGVSQSPSNKVTEKGKDVELRCDPISGHTALYWYRQSLGQGLEFLIYFQGNSAPDKSGLPSDRFSAERTGGSVSTLTIQRTQQEDSAVYLCASSLSRGVAETQYFGPGTRLLVL.

The CDR3 nucleotides read TGCGCCAGCAGCCAAGACAGGGGCGGTTCACCCCTCCACTTT. This codes for CASSQDRGGSPLHF. The gene calls are TRBV4-1 and TRBJ1-6; the D gene is possibly TRBD1 (6 bases). V was clipped by 0 bases and J by 9 bases, with 9 bases between them. The CDR3 totals 14 residues. CDR1 MGHRA and CDR2 YSYEKL come from the germline V gene.

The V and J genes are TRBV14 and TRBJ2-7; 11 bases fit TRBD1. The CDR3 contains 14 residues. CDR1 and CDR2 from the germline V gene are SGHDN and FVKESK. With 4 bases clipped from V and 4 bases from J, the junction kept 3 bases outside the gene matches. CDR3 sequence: CASSLGQGAYEQYF. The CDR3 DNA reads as TGTGCCAGCAGCCTAGGACAGGGGGCTTACGAGCAGTACTTC.

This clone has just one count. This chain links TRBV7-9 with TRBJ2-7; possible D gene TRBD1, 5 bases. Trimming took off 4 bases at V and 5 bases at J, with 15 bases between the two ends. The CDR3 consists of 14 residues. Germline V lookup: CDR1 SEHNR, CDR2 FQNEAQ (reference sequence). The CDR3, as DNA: TGTGCCAGCAGCTCTGTGCAGGGCGCCGACGAGCAGTACTTC. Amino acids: CASSSVQGADEQYF.

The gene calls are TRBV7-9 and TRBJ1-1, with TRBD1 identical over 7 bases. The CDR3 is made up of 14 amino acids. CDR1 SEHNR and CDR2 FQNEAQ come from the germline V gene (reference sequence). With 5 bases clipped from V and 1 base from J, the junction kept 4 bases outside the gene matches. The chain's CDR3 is CASSPGQRNTEAFF. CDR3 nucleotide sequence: TGTGCCAGCAGCCCGGGACAGCGGAACACTGAAGCTTTCTTT.

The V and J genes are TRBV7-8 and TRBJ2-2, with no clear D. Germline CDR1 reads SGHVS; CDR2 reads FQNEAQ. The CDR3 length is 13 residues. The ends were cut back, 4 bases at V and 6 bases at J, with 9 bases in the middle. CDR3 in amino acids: CASSSTRSGELFF. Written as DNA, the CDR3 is TGTGCCAGCAGCTCGACGCGGTCCGGGGAGCTGTTTTTT.

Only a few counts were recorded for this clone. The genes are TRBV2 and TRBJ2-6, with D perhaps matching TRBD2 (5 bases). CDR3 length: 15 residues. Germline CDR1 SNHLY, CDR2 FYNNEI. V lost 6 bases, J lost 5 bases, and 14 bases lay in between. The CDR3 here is CASSAGPQRANVLTF. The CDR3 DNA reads TGTGCCAGCAGCGCGGGTCCCCAAAGGGCCAACGTCCTGACTTTC.

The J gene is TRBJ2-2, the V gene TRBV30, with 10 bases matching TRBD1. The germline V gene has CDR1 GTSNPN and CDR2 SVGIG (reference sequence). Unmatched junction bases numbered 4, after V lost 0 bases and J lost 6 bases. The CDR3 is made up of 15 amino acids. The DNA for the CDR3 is TGTGCCTGGAGTGTACTAGGGACAGGGGCCGGGGAGCTGTTTTTT. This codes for CAWSVLGTGAGELFF.

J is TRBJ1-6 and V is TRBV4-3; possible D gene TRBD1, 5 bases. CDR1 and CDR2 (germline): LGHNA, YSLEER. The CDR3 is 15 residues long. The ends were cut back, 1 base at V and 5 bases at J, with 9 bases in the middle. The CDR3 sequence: CASSQVPGNNSPLHF. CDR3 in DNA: TGCGCCAGCAGCCAAGTCCCAGGGAATAATTCACCCCTCCACTTT.

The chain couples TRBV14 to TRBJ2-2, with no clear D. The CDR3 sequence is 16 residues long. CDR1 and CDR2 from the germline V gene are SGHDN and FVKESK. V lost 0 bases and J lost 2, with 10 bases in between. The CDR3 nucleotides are TGTGCCAGCAGCCAAGATACAGCTACAAACACCGGGGAGCTGTTTTTT. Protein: CASSQDTATNTGELFF.

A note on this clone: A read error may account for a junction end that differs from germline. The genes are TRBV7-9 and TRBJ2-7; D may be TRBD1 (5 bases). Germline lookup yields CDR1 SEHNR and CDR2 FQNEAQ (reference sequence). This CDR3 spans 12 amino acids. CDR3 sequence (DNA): TGTTCCAGCAGCTTAACGAACAGGGAGCAGTACTTC. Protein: CSSSLTNREQYF.

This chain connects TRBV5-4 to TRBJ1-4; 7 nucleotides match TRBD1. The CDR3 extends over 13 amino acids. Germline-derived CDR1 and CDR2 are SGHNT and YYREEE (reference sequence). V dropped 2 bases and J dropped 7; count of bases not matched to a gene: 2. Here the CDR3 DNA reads TGTGCCAGCAGCTTAGGGACAGCTGAAAAACTGTTTTTT. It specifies CASSLGTAEKLFF.

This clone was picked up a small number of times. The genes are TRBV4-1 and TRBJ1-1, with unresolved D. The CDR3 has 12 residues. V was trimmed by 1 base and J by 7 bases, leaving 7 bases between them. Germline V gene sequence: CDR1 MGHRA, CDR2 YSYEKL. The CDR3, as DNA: TGCGCCAGCAGCCAAGGTCCGGGTGAAGCTTTCTTT. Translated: CASSQGPGEAFF.

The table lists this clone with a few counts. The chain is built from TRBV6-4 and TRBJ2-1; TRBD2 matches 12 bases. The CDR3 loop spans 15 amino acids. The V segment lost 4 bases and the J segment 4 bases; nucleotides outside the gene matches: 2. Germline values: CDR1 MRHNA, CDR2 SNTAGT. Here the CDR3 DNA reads TGTGCCAGCAGTGTACTAGCGGGAGGATACAATGAGCAGTTCTTC. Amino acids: CASSVLAGGYNEQFF.

CDR3 sequence (DNA): TGTGCCAGCAGTTTAGGGACAGGGGGTTCCTACGAGCAGTACTTC. Its translation is CASSLGTGGSYEQYF. The V and J genes are TRBV27 and TRBJ2-7; TRBD1 matches at 11 bases. The germline CDR1 and CDR2 sequences are MNHEY and SMNVEV (reference sequence). V shed 2 bases, J shed 1 base, and the junction held 1 base outside the gene matches. CDR3 length: 15 residues.

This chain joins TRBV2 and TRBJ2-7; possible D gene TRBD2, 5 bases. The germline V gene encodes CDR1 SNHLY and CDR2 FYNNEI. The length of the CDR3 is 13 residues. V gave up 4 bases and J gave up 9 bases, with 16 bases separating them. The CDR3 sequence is CASSGGRHEGQYF. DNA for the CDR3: TGTGCCAGCAGTGGTGGCCGTCACGAGGGGCAGTACTTC.

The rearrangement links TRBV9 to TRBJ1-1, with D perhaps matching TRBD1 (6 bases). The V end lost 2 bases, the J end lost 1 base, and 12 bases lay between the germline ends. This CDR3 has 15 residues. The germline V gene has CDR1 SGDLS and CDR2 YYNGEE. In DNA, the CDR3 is TGTGCCAGCAGCGTCGACAGGTTCGGGAACACTGAAGCTTTCTTT. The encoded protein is CASSVDRFGNTEAFF.

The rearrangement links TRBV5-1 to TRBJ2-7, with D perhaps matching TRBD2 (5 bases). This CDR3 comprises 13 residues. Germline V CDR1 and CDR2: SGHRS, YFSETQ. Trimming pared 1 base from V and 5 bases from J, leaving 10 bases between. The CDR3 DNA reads TGCGCCAGCAGCTTGTACGGGAACCACGAGCAGTACTTC. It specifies CASSLYGNHEQYF.

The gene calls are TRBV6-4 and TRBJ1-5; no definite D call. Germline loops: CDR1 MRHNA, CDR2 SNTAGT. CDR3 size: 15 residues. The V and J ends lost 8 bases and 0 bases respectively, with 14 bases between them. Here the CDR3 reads CASPRGQYSNQPQHF. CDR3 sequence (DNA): TGTGCCAGCCCGAGAGGGCAGTATAGCAATCAGCCCCAGCATTTT.

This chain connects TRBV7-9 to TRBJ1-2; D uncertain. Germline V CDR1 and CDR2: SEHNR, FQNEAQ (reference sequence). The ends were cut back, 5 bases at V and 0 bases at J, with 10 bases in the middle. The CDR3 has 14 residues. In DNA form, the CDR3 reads TGTGCCAGCAGCCACGTCGGGACTAACTATGGCTACACCTTC. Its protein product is CASSHVGTNYGYTF.

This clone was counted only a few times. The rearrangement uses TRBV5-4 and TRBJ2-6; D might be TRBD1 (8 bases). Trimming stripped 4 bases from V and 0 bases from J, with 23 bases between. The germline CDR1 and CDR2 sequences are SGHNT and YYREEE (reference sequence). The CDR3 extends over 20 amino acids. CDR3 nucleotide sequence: TGTGCCAGCAGCGGGGGGAGGGATAGGACAGGGCCCTCTGGGGCCAACGTCCTGACTTTC. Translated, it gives CASSGGRDRTGPSGANVLTF. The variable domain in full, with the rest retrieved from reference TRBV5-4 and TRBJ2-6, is ETGVTQSPTHLIKTRGQQVTLRCSSQSGHNTVSWYQQALGQGPQFIFQYYREEENGRGNFPPRFSGLQFPNYSSELNVNALELDDSALYLCASSGGRDRTGPSGANVLTFGAGSRLTVL.

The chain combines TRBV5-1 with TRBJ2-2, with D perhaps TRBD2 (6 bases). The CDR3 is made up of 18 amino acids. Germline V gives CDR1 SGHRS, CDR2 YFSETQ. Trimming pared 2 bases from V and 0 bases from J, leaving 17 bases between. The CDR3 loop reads CASSLAFTGTSNTGELFF. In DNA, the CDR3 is TGCGCCAGCAGCTTAGCGTTTACCGGGACTTCGAACACCGGGGAGCTGTTTTTT.

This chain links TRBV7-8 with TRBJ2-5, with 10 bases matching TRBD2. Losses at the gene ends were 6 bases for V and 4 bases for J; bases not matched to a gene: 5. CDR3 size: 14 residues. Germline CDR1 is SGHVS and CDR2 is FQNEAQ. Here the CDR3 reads CASSEAGGRETQYF. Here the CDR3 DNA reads TGTGCCAGCAGTGAAGCGGGGGGGCGAGAGACCCAGTACTTC.

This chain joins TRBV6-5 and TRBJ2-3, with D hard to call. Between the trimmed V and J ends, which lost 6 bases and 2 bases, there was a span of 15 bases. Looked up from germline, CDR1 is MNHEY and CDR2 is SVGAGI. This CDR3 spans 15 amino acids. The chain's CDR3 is CASRRLGPPTDTQYF. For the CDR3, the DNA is TGTGCCAGCAGACGCCTTGGGCCACCCACAGATACGCAGTATTTT.

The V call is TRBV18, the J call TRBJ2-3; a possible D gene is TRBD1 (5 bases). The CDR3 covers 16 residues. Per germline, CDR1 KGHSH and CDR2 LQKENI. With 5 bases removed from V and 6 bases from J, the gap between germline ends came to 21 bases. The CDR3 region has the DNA TGTGCCAGCTCAAAGTCCGACAGCCCTTCCTCGGATACGCAGTATTTT. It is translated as CASSKSDSPSSDTQYF.

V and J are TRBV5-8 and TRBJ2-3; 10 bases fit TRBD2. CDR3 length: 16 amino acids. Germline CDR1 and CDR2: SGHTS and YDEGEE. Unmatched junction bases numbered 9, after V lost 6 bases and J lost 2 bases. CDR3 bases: TGTGCCAGCACCTCCACTAGCGGGGCTTACACAGATACGCAGTATTTT. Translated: CASTSTSGAYTDTQYF.